The T cell receptor (beta chain) described here comes from a study of T cell responses to AZD1222 COVID-19 vaccine. V was pared by 5 bases and J by 4 bases, with 4 bases of the junction left unmatched. This CDR3 has 13 residues. Germline V gene data show CDR1 as LNHDA and CDR2 as SQIVND (reference sequence). The table came from immunoSEQ multiplex PCR; TCRdb's copy has only in-frame clones and leaves some out. The sample lists approximately 150,000 clones; 85% to 95% were seen once. The source is an adult in good health. V and J are TRBV19 and TRBJ1-2, with 7 positions matching TRBD1. This specimen consisted of peripheral blood, obtained on day 0 of AZD1222 vaccination. CDR3 DNA sequence: TGTGCCAGTAGTGACAGGGATTTCTATGGCTACACCTTC. Its translation is CASSDRDFYGYTF.